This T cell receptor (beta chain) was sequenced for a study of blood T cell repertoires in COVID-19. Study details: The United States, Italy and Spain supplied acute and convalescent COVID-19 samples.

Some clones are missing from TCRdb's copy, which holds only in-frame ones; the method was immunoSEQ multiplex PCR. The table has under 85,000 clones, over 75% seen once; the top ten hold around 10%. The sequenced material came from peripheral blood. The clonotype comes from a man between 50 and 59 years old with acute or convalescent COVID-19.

The CDR3 nucleotides are TGTGCCAGCAGCTTGGACAGGGGCACAGATACGCAGTATTTT. This codes for CASSLDRGTDTQYF. The chain joins TRBV7-2 to TRBJ2-3; 8 bases are shared with TRBD1. V was pared by 3 bases and J by 1 base, with 0 bases of the junction left unmatched. CDR1 is SGHTA and CDR2 is FQGNSA in the germline V gene. CDR3 size: 14 residues.